Shown below are 6 T cell receptor beta chains from a single sample sequenced in a study of CD8+ T cells in alopecia areata. Sequencing used cDNA as its template, made by extracting RNA and reverse transcribing it. The method was immunoSEQ multiplex PCR; TCRdb's version includes in-frame clones alone and lacks a portion of them. The repertoire holds roughly 250,000 clones, about two thirds seen once, with roughly 1.2% in the top ten. The specimen was CD4+ T cells sorted from blood, collected at week 0. These receptors were taken from a human donor with alopecia areata.

The chain recombines TRBV18 with TRBJ2-3; 7 bases align to TRBD2. The CDR3 covers 14 residues. Germline lookup yields CDR1 KGHSH and CDR2 LQKENI. V gave up 8 bases and J gave up 4 bases; unmatched junction bases: 9. The CDR3 coding sequence is TGTGCCAGCGGTGCGGGGAGGGCGGCAGATACGCAGTATTTT. Its protein product is CASGAGRAADTQYF.

CDR3 residues: CASSRTGVSNEQFF. CDR3 nucleotide sequence: TGCGCCAGCAGCAGGACAGGGGTAAGCAATGAGCAGTTCTTC. V gene TRBV4-1 combines with J gene TRBJ2-1; TRBD1 matches 9 bases. With 5 bases clipped from V and 6 bases from J, the junction kept 5 bases outside the gene matches. Germline CDR1 reads MGHRA; CDR2 reads YSYEKL. The CDR3 contains 14 residues.

The J gene is TRBJ1-2, the V gene TRBV7-9; 7 positions agree with TRBD1. The CDR3 totals 12 residues. Trimming at V came to 7 bases and at J to 5 bases, leaving 4 bases not matched to a gene. The germline V gene has CDR1 SEHNR and CDR2 FQNEAQ (reference sequence). This CDR3 reads CASTQGDYGYTF. DNA for the CDR3: TGTGCCAGCACCCAGGGGGATTATGGCTACACCTTC.

The chain recombines TRBV30 with TRBJ1-6, with 7 bases that match TRBD1. The CDR3 has 14 residues. The germline V gene has CDR1 GTSNPN and CDR2 SVGIG (reference sequence). V trimming: 1 base; J trimming: 7 bases; junction bases outside the gene matches: 4. The CDR3 DNA reads as TGTGCCTGGAGTGACAGGGGACGAAATTCACCCCTCCACTTT. Its protein product is CAWSDRGRNSPLHF.

The V and J genes are TRBV6-5 and TRBJ1-3; D unclear. Per the germline V gene, CDR1 is MNHEY and CDR2 is SVGAGI. There are 14 residues in the CDR3. V was trimmed by 2 bases and J by 1 base, leaving 6 bases between them. CDR3 in DNA: TGTGCCAGCAGTTACAGTCAGTCTGGAAACACCATATATTTT. Protein product: CASSYSQSGNTIYF.

J is TRBJ2-7 and V is TRBV30; the D gene is possibly TRBD2 (5 bases). The CDR3 runs 12 residues. Germline V gene sequence: CDR1 GTSNPN, CDR2 SVGIG (reference sequence). V gave up 4 bases and J gave up 0 bases, with 7 bases separating them. The CDR3 nucleotides read TGTGCCTGGAAGCGGACCTCCTACGAGCAGTACTTC. It is translated as CAWKRTSYEQYF.